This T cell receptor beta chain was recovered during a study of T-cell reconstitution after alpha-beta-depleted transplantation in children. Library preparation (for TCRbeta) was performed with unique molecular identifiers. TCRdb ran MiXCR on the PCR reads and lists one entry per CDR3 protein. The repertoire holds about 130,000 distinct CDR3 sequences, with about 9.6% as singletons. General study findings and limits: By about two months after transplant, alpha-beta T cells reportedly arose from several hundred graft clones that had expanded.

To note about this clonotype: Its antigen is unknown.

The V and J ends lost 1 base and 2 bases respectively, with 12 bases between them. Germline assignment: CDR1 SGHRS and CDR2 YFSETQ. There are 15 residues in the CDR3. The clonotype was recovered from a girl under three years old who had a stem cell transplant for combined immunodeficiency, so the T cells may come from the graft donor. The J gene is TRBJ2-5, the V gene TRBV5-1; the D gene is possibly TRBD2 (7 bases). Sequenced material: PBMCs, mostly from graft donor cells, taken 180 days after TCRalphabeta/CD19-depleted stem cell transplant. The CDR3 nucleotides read TGCGCCAGCAGCTTGCTAGGGAGGGGGCAAGAGACCCAGTACTTC. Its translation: CASSLLGRGQETQYF.